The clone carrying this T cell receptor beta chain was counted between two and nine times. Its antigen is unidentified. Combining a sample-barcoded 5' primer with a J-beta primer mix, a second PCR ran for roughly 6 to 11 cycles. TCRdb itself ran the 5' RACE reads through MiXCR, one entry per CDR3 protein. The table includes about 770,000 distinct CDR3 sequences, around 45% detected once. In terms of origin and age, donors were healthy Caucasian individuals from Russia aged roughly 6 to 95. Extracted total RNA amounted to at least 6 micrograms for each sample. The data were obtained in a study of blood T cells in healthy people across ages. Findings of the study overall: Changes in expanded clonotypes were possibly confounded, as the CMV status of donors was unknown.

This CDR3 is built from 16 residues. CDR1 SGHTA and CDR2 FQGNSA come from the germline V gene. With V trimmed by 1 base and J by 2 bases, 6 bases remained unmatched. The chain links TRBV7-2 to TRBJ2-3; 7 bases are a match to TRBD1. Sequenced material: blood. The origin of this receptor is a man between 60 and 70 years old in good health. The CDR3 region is CASSLGWDRLTDTQYF. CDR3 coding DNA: TGTGCCAGCAGCTTAGGGTGGGACAGACTCACAGATACGCAGTATTTT.